This passage covers 17 T cell receptor beta chains from one sample sequenced in a study of identical twins. TCRdb re-called the 5' RACE reads with MiXCR, one entry per CDR3 protein. The sample lists 500,000 to 650,000 distinct CDR3 sequences, 20% to 25% occurring once. These records were also assigned to another study, of yellow fever vaccine responses in identical twins.

Sequences were obtained from CD4+ T cells sorted from blood. Receptors originate from a woman under 30 in good health.

This clonotype occurred a few times. This chain joins TRBV24-1 and TRBJ2-1, with TRBD2 identical over 8 bases. The CDR3 is made up of 15 amino acids. The ends lost 5 bases at V and 7 bases at J; junction bases unmatched: 9. Germline CDR1 is KGHDR and CDR2 is SFDVKD. The CDR3 nucleotides read TGTGCCACCAGTGGCTCGGGAGGGCCTCGGAATGAGCAGTTCTTC. Protein: CATSGSGGPRNEQFF.

This clonotype was observed a handful of times. The gene calls are TRBV12-3 or TRBV12-4 and TRBJ2-7, with D tentatively TRBD1 (5 bases). This CDR3 has 11 residues. The V gene lost 8 bases and the J gene lost 0 bases, with 5 bases spanning the gap. The CDR3 DNA sequence: TGTGCCAGCGGGGCCTCCTACGAGCAGTACTTC. This gives the protein CASGASYEQYF.

This clonotype has just one count. The chain carries TRBV9 and TRBJ2-3; D not certain. The CDR3 is made up of 15 amino acids. The germline V gene encodes CDR1 SGDLS and CDR2 YYNGEE. The V and J ends lost 2 bases and 0 bases respectively, with 10 bases between them. Here the CDR3 DNA reads TGTGCCAGCAGCGTTGGGCCCAGCAGCACAGATACGCAGTATTTT. Encoded protein: CASSVGPSSTDTQYF.

The chain links TRBV6-1 to TRBJ1-5; TRBD1 is a possible D gene (5 bases). CDR1 MNHNS and CDR2 SASEGT come from the germline V gene. The CDR3 consists of 14 residues. Trimming stripped 6 bases from V and 2 bases from J, with 11 bases between. CDR3: CASSRVWGNQPQHF. CDR3 DNA sequence: TGTGCCAGCAGCAGGGTTTGGGGCAATCAGCCCCAGCATTTT.

The chain combines TRBV20-1 with TRBJ1-4, with D unclear. This CDR3 comprises 14 residues. CDR1 and CDR2 (germline): DFQATT, SNEGSKA (reference sequence). V shed 3 bases and J shed 3 bases, with 11 bases lying between them. Here the CDR3 reads CSARSAAANEKLFF. The CDR3 DNA reads TGCAGTGCTAGGTCGGCGGCGGCTAATGAAAAACTGTTTTTT.

The chain recombines TRBV12-3 or TRBV12-4 with TRBJ2-1, with 14 positions matching TRBD2. The CDR3 runs 15 residues. V lost 6 bases to trimming and J lost 8 bases; unmatched junction nucleotides: 6. The CDR3 DNA sequence: TGTGCCAGCAGCCGACTAGCGGGGGGGCCAGATGAGCAGTTCTTC. Its protein product is CASSRLAGGPDEQFF.

CDR3 nucleotides: TGTGCCAGCAGTTCGGGACAGGTGGCTTCACCCCTCCACTTT. It encodes CASSSGQVASPLHF. The chain is built from TRBV28 and TRBJ1-6; the match to TRBD1 covers 8 bases. The CDR3 is 14 residues long. Germline loops: CDR1 MDHEN, CDR2 SYDVKM. V was pared by 4 bases and J by 9 bases, with 5 bases of the junction left unmatched.

V gene TRBV4-1 combines with J gene TRBJ1-2, with TRBD1 matching over 7 bases. Germline V lookup: CDR1 MGHRA, CDR2 YSYEKL. The CDR3 has 18 residues. V trimming: 1 base; J trimming: 0 bases; junction bases outside the gene matches: 11. The DNA for the CDR3 is TGCGCCAGCAGCCAAGGAGCCCTAAGGGACAGTGCTAACTATGGCTACACCTTC. This translates into CASSQGALRDSANYGYTF.

This sequence joins TRBV6-1 and TRBJ1-2; D is unclear. The V gene's germline CDR1 is MNHNS and CDR2 SASEGT. The CDR3 runs 14 residues. Trimming removed 0 bases at V and 2 bases at J, with 7 bases between. CDR3 sequence reads: CASSEASGNYGYTF. The CDR3 region has the DNA TGTGCCAGCAGTGAAGCCTCGGGGAACTATGGCTACACCTTC.

This clonotype showed up just a few times. The rearrangement joins TRBV20-1 to TRBJ2-3; D is possibly TRBD1 or TRBD2 (6 bases each). V gave up 0 bases and J gave up 2 bases, with 15 bases separating them. The CDR3 extends over 16 amino acids. CDR1 and CDR2 from the germline V gene are DFQATT and SNEGSKA (reference sequence). CDR3: CSARDEGGWNTDTQYF. The CDR3 DNA reads as TGCAGTGCTAGAGATGAAGGGGGGTGGAACACAGATACGCAGTATTTT.

This clonotype was counted a few times. The genes are TRBV10-3 and TRBJ2-3; 7 bases map to TRBD2. The germline gives CDR1 ENHRY, CDR2 SYGVKD. The CDR3 has 13 amino acids. V lost 6 bases, J lost 3 bases, and 3 bases stayed unmatched. CDR3 residues: CAIRVGGTDTQYF. The CDR3 DNA reads TGTGCCATCAGAGTCGGGGGGACAGATACGCAGTATTTT.

This clonotype was seen only a few times. The genes are TRBV3-1 and TRBJ1-1; D not certain. This CDR3 has 13 residues. V lost 9 bases to trimming and J lost 4 bases, with 15 bases between them. Germline assignment: CDR1 LGHDT and CDR2 YNNKEL (reference sequence). The CDR3 spells CASLKAGATEAFF. CDR3 sequence (DNA): TGTGCCAGTCTAAAGGCGGGCGCCACTGAAGCTTTCTTT. Drawing the rest from reference TRBV3-1 and TRBJ1-1, the complete variable domain is DTAVSQTPKYLVTQMGNDKSIKCEQNLGHDTMYWYKQDSKKFLKIMFSYNNKELIINETVPNRFSPKSPDKAHLNLHINSLELGDSAVYFCASLKAGATEAFFGQGTRLTVV.

The table lists this clonotype with a few counts. The chain is built from TRBV5-1 and TRBJ2-1, with 12 bases lining up with TRBD2. Trimming cost V 2 bases and J 8 bases; bases outside gene matches: 5. In germline, CDR1 is SGHRS, CDR2 YFSETQ. The CDR3 spans 15 residues. The DNA for the CDR3 is TGCGCCAGCAGCTTACTAGCGGGAGGTTCTCATGAGCAGTTCTTC. As protein: CASSLLAGGSHEQFF.

There are a few counts of this clonotype. The chain couples TRBV3-1 to TRBJ2-1, with 9 positions matching TRBD2. There are 17 residues in the CDR3. Germline V gene data show CDR1 as LGHDT and CDR2 as YNNKEL (reference sequence). Trimming took 1 base from V and 1 from J; bases not matched to a gene: 5. CDR3 sequence: CASSQARTSGSYNEQFF. The CDR3 DNA is TGTGCCAGCAGCCAAGCTCGTACTAGCGGGTCCTACAATGAGCAGTTCTTC.

This clonotype occurred a few times. This chain links TRBV12-3 or TRBV12-4 with TRBJ2-1, with 13 bases identical to TRBD2. Unmatched junction bases numbered 9, after V lost 6 bases and J lost 7 bases. The CDR3 consists of 16 residues. In DNA, the CDR3 is TGTGCCAGCAGAAGTCTAGGACTAGCGGGAGTTAATGAGCAGTTCTTC. This encodes CASRSLGLAGVNEQFF.

This chain joins TRBV20-1 and TRBJ2-2; 9 bases align to TRBD2. Trimming took 5 bases from V and 8 from J; bases not matched to a gene: 18. Per germline, CDR1 DFQATT and CDR2 SNEGSKA (reference sequence). The length of the CDR3 is 17 residues. The CDR3 reads CSAQRILRGGASGELFF. The CDR3 coding sequence is TGCAGTGCTCAACGCATTTTACGCGGGGGGGCCTCAGGGGAGCTGTTTTTT.

This clonotype was seen only a few times. The V gene is TRBV29-1, the J gene TRBJ2-5; D is unclear. This CDR3 is 14 amino acids long. The V gene lost 3 bases and the J gene lost 7 bases, with 18 bases spanning the gap. Germline V lookup: CDR1 SQVTM, CDR2 ANQGSEA. CDR3 sequence: CSVDPGLLKGTQYF. As DNA, the CDR3 is TGCAGCGTTGATCCGGGCCTTCTAAAGGGGACCCAGTACTTC.